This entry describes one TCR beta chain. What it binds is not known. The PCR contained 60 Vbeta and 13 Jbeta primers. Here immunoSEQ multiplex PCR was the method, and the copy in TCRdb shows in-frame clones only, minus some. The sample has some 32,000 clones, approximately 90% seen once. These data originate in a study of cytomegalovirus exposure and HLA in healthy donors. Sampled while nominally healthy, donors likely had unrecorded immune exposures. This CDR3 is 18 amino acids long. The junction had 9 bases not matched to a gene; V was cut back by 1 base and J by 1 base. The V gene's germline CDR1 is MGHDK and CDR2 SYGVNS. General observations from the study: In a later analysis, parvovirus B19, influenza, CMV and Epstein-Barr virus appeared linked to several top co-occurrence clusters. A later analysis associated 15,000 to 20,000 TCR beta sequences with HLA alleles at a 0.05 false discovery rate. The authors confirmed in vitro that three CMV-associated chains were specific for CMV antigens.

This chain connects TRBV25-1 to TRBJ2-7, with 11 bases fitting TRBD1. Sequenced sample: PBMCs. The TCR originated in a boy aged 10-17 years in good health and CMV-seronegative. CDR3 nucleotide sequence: TGTGCCAGCAGTGAATCCTGGACAGGGGGCGACTTGTCCTACGAGCAGTACTTC. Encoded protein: CASSESWTGGDLSYEQYF.